This is a list of T cell receptor beta chains from one sample in a study of regulatory dendritic cells for organ transplantation. Sequencing was performed with immunoSEQ multiplex PCR; in TCRdb, only in-frame clones are kept and a portion is missing. The sample has about 30,000 clones; 60% to 80% are singletons. The specimen was memory CD4+ T cells from blood. The origin of the receptors is a human donor in good health. Each CDR3 is given with its conserved first and last residue. The size entry is marked missing in some rows and otherwise reads once, few, many or a size class.

abundance: NA; v_gene: TRBV7-9; j_gene: TRBJ2-5; CDR3aa: CASSPTRDQETQYF
abundance: few; v_gene: TRBV29-1; j_gene: TRBJ1-2; CDR3aa: CSVVAYGRDYGYTF
abundance: NA; v_gene: TRBV23-1; j_gene: TRBJ1-1; CDR3aa: CASSQVKTLNTEAFF
abundance: NA; v_gene: TRBV15; j_gene: TRBJ1-2; CDR3aa: CATSRPAGDSNYGYTF
abundance: NA; v_gene: TRBV5-8; j_gene: TRBJ1-2; CDR3aa: CASSLRPNYGYTF
abundance: NA; v_gene: TRBV25-1; j_gene: TRBJ2-3; CDR3aa: CASSAGGQIIGVTQYF
abundance: few; v_gene: TRBV7-2; j_gene: TRBJ1-6; CDR3aa: CASSQSYSPLHF
abundance: NA; v_gene: TRBV7-2; j_gene: TRBJ2-3; CDR3aa: CASSLDSGGADTQYF
abundance: NA; v_gene: TRBV11-2; j_gene: TRBJ2-7; CDR3aa: CASSSRGEQYF
abundance: NA; v_gene: TRBV7-8; j_gene: TRBJ1-4; CDR3aa: CASSRDPTGVGEKLFF
abundance: NA; v_gene: TRBV15; j_gene: TRBJ2-7; CDR3aa: CATSASGDEQYF
abundance: once; v_gene: TRBV5-6; j_gene: TRBJ2-5; CDR3aa: CASSPGASGLKTQYF
abundance: NA; v_gene: TRBV11-1; j_gene: TRBJ2-3; CDR3aa: CASSQSETQYF
abundance: NA; v_gene: TRBV12-5; j_gene: TRBJ2-1; CDR3aa: CASGRGLAAAPEQFF
abundance: NA; v_gene: TRBV5-1; j_gene: TRBJ1-2; CDR3aa: CASSFSGRAYGYTF
abundance: NA; v_gene: TRBV14; j_gene: TRBJ2-5; CDR3aa: CASSPFLPKETQYF
abundance: NA; v_gene: TRBV5-5; j_gene: TRBJ1-6; CDR3aa: CASSPLFTPSPLHF
abundance: NA; v_gene: TRBV2; j_gene: TRBJ2-7; CDR3aa: CASSVHRGAYEQYF
abundance: NA; v_gene: TRBV15; j_gene: TRBJ1-2; CDR3aa: CATSRGQNYGYTF
abundance: NA; v_gene: TRBV27; j_gene: TRBJ2-1; CDR3aa: CASTRGRGVYEQFF
abundance: NA; v_gene: TRBV20-1; j_gene: TRBJ2-5; CDR3aa: CSARRSETQYF
abundance: NA; v_gene: TRBV7-2; j_gene: TRBJ2-6; CDR3aa: CASSYGTPVVLTF
abundance: NA; v_gene: TRBV19; j_gene: TRBJ2-1; CDR3aa: CASSRQSWGNVVGEQFF
abundance: medium-sized; v_gene: TRBV28; j_gene: TRBJ2-7; CDR3aa: CASSLPSTTYEQYF
abundance: NA; v_gene: TRBV2; j_gene: TRBJ2-1; CDR3aa: CASNKDNEQFF
abundance: NA; v_gene: TRBV4-3; j_gene: TRBJ2-5; CDR3aa: CASSQILKETQYF
abundance: NA; v_gene: TRBV10-3; j_gene: TRBJ1-1; CDR3aa: CAISDRQEAFEAFF
abundance: NA; v_gene: TRBV5-5; j_gene: TRBJ2-1; CDR3aa: CASSIDARNEQFF
abundance: NA; v_gene: TRBV5-8; j_gene: TRBJ2-5; CDR3aa: CASRKWVGGAETQYF
abundance: NA; v_gene: TRBV7-2; j_gene: TRBJ2-7; CDR3aa: CASRRTGLAGANSYEQYF
abundance: once; v_gene: TRBV7-2; j_gene: TRBJ2-7; CDR3aa: CASSERAGSYEQYF
abundance: NA; v_gene: TRBV5-8; j_gene: TRBJ1-5; CDR3aa: CASSLGVTGEQPQHF
abundance: NA; v_gene: TRBV5-4; j_gene: TRBJ2-1; CDR3aa: CASSFTGEQFF
abundance: NA; v_gene: TRBV12-5; j_gene: TRBJ2-3; CDR3aa: CASGLGDGGAIGDTQYF
abundance: NA; v_gene: TRBV6-1; j_gene: TRBJ2-3; CDR3aa: CASGSYTHDTQYF
abundance: few; v_gene: TRBV27; j_gene: TRBJ1-6; CDR3aa: CASSPRGTGGPYNSPLHF
abundance: NA; v_gene: TRBV6-6; j_gene: TRBJ2-1; CDR3aa: CASSAEEYNEQFF
abundance: NA; v_gene: TRBV5-1; j_gene: TRBJ2-3; CDR3aa: CASSPGLEVDTQYF
abundance: once; v_gene: TRBV6-6; j_gene: TRBJ1-4; CDR3aa: CASRSSWGEKLFF
abundance: NA; v_gene: TRBV7-9; j_gene: TRBJ2-3; CDR3aa: CASSANIRLYF
abundance: NA; v_gene: TRBV7-2; j_gene: TRBJ2-1; CDR3aa: CASSFAVSSYNEQFF
abundance: NA; v_gene: TRBV6-4; j_gene: TRBJ2-1; CDR3aa: CASSPTSGGAREQFF
abundance: NA; v_gene: TRBV18; j_gene: TRBJ2-5; CDR3aa: CASSLFAPGQQQETQYF
abundance: NA; v_gene: TRBV11-3; j_gene: TRBJ2-1; CDR3aa: CASSLGLVGFF
abundance: NA; v_gene: TRBV4-1; j_gene: TRBJ2-3; CDR3aa: CASRSTITDTQYF
abundance: NA; v_gene: TRBV30; j_gene: TRBJ2-5; CDR3aa: CAWSRSQETQYF
abundance: few; v_gene: TRBV5-4; j_gene: TRBJ1-1; CDR3aa: CASSSSRGQTEAFF
abundance: NA; v_gene: TRBV10-1; j_gene: TRBJ2-1; CDR3aa: CASSESLGVPYNEQFF
abundance: NA; v_gene: TRBV2; j_gene: TRBJ1-1; CDR3aa: CASSEMRVTEAFF
abundance: NA; v_gene: TRBV4-1; j_gene: TRBJ1-2; CDR3aa: CASQPMIQGNYGYTF
abundance: NA; v_gene: TRBV27; j_gene: TRBJ1-3; CDR3aa: CASSLSGTGSGNTIYF